This passage covers 20 T cell receptor beta chains from one sample sequenced in a study of shared clonotypes between healthy human individuals. Generated by immunoSEQ multiplex PCR, the TCRdb table keeps only in-frame clones and is missing some. The sample includes over a million clones, around 98.5% of them seen just once. Sample: naive CD4+ T cells sorted from blood. Subset defined: CD45RA+ positively selected. Receptors originate from a man younger than 40 in good health.

The rearrangement links TRBV28 to TRBJ2-7; possible D gene TRBD2, 6 bases. The length of the CDR3 is 18 residues. Germline V CDR1 and CDR2: MDHEN, SYDVKM. Trimming stripped 5 bases from V and 6 bases from J, with 29 bases between. CDR3 protein: CASSQPWATSDVSPEQYF. CDR3 DNA: TGTGCCAGCAGTCAACCCTGGGCGACTAGTGATGTAAGTCCCGAGCAGTACTTC.

The chain couples TRBV7-9 to TRBJ1-4, with D perhaps TRBD1 (5 bases). V was clipped by 4 bases and J by 8 bases, with 23 bases between them. The CDR3 consists of 17 residues. Germline-derived CDR1 and CDR2 are SEHNR and FQNEAQ (reference sequence). The CDR3 DNA reads TGTGCCAGCAGCTCGTTCGCCACAGGCGGCGCGGGCGAAAAACTGTTTTTT. Its translation: CASSSFATGGAGEKLFF. Using reference TRBV7-9 and TRBJ1-4 for the parts outside the CDR3, the full variable domain is DTGVSQNPRHKITKRGQNVTFRCDPISEHNRLYWYRQTLGQGPEFLTYFQNEAQLEKSRLLSDRFSAERPKGSFSTLEIQRTEQGDSAMYLCASSSFATGGAGEKLFFGSGTQLSVL.

This clone was seen just once. This chain uses TRBV7-8 with TRBJ1-5; D remains ambiguous. From germline, CDR1 is SGHVS and CDR2 FQNEAQ. This CDR3 has 17 residues. V was cut by 2 bases and J by 6 bases, with 20 bases left in between. CDR3 in amino acids: CASSLTKAISVAQPQHF. DNA for the CDR3: TGTGCCAGCAGCTTAACTAAAGCCATTTCGGTTGCTCAGCCCCAGCATTTT.

The chain uses TRBV9 and TRBJ2-1; TRBD2 matches at 8 bases. V lost 3 bases, J lost 9 bases, and 8 bases stayed unmatched. The CDR3 is made up of 14 amino acids. Germline V gene lookup returns CDR1 SGDLS and CDR2 YYNGEE. The CDR3 protein is CASSGAGTSGEQFF. The CDR3 coding sequence is TGTGCCAGCAGCGGAGCCGGGACTAGTGGTGAGCAGTTCTTC.

This chain connects TRBV2 to TRBJ2-1, with 11 bases identical to TRBD1. This CDR3 is built from 16 residues. The V gene end was trimmed by 6 bases and the J gene end by 2 bases; junction bases not matched to a gene: 6. Germline-derived CDR1 and CDR2 are SNHLY and FYNNEI. The CDR3 region is CASSRGTGGTYNEQFF. In nucleotides, the CDR3 is TGTGCCAGCAGCCGCGGGACAGGGGGAACCTACAATGAGCAGTTCTTC.

The chain is built from TRBV25-1 and TRBJ1-1, with D possibly matching TRBD1 (6 bases). V lost 1 base and J lost 4, with 16 bases in between. The CDR3 is 16 residues long. Germline V gives CDR1 MGHDK, CDR2 SYGVNS. CDR3 sequence reads: CASSESLTGGATEAFF. As DNA, the CDR3 is TGTGCCAGCAGTGAATCACTAACTGGGGGGGCCACTGAAGCTTTCTTT.

This chain uses TRBV11-3 with TRBJ2-5, with D possibly matching TRBD2 (5 bases). Trimming stripped 3 bases from V and 5 bases from J, with 10 bases between. Germline loops: CDR1 SGHNT, CDR2 YENEEA. The length of the CDR3 is 13 residues. This CDR3 reads CASSFWSGETQYF. Here the CDR3 DNA reads TGTGCCAGCAGCTTTTGGAGCGGCGAGACCCAGTACTTC.

The chain couples TRBV11-3 to TRBJ2-7; weak D call: TRBD1 (6 bases). Germline assignment: CDR1 SGHNT and CDR2 YENEEA. CDR3 size: 13 residues. V dropped 5 bases and J dropped 0 bases, with 8 bases sitting between them. CDR3 DNA sequence: TGTGCCAGCAGCCGGGACAACTCCTACGAGCAGTACTTC. It is translated as CASSRDNSYEQYF. The whole variable domain, remainder taken from reference TRBV11-3 and TRBJ2-7, is EAGVVQSPRYKIIEKKQPVAFWCNPISGHNTLYWYLQNLGQGPELLIRYENEEAVDDSQLPKDRFSAERLKGVDSTLKIQPAELGDSAVYLCASSRDNSYEQYFGPGTRLTVT.

The chain recombines TRBV7-2 with TRBJ2-3; D call uncertain. The CDR3 runs to 13 residues. The V gene's germline CDR1 is SGHTA and CDR2 FQGNSA. Trimming left V 3 bases short and J 6 bases short, with 10 bases between. CDR3 sequence: CASSFNRGDTQYF. As DNA, the CDR3 is TGTGCCAGCAGCTTCAACCGTGGGGATACGCAGTATTTT.

This clone came up once. This same CDR3 is encoded by further DNA sequences in the sample. J is TRBJ2-1 and V is TRBV11-3; D gene unclear. This CDR3 has 13 amino acids. The ends were cut back, 1 base at V and 1 base at J, with 2 bases in the middle. Germline CDR1 is SGHNT and CDR2 is YENEEA. In DNA form, the CDR3 reads TGTGCCAGCAGCTTAGGATCCTACAATGAGCAGTTCTTC. Translating gives CASSLGSYNEQFF.

The chain uses TRBV7-8 and TRBJ2-7; no clear D gene. Germline V gene sequence: CDR1 SGHVS, CDR2 FQNEAQ. V was trimmed by 2 bases and J by 3 bases, leaving 5 bases between them. This CDR3 is 12 amino acids long. The DNA for the CDR3 is TGTGCCAGCAGCTTAAAGAGCTACGAGCAGTACTTC. Its translation is CASSLKSYEQYF.

The chain combines TRBV5-4 with TRBJ2-3; 10 nucleotides match TRBD2. The CDR3 is 12 amino acids. Germline values: CDR1 SGHNT, CDR2 YYREEE (reference sequence). V shed 4 bases, J shed 8 bases, and the junction held 1 base outside the gene matches. CDR3 sequence (DNA): TGTGCCAGCAGCCCTAGCGGGGGTACGCAGTATTTT. This translates into CASSPSGGTQYF.

The CDR3 nucleotides read TGTGCCAGCAGTCTAAAGTCAGGGCACTCTGGAAACACCATATATTTT. Translation gives CASSLKSGHSGNTIYF. V and J are TRBV2 and TRBJ1-3, with D perhaps matching TRBD1 (5 bases). In germline, CDR1 is SNHLY, CDR2 FYNNEI. The length of the CDR3 is 16 residues. Trimming cost V 5 bases and J 0 bases, with 14 bases left between them.

The chain recombines TRBV7-8 with TRBJ2-1; D is unclear. The V end lost 2 bases, the J end lost 4 bases, and 6 bases lay between the germline ends. The CDR3 has 13 amino acids. Germline CDR1 is SGHVS and CDR2 is FQNEAQ. The CDR3 protein is CASSLLGYNEQFF. The DNA for the CDR3 is TGTGCCAGCAGCTTACTGGGGTACAATGAGCAGTTCTTC.

The gene calls are TRBV29-1 and TRBJ2-2; tentative D call: TRBD1 (5 bases). CDR1 is SQVTM and CDR2 is ANQGSEA in the germline V gene. The CDR3 runs 13 residues. Trimming left V 4 bases short and J 2 bases short, with 8 bases between. The CDR3 loop is CSVGQPNTGELFF. CDR3 bases: TGCAGCGTTGGACAGCCAAACACCGGGGAGCTGTTTTTT.

The gene calls are TRBV7-8 and TRBJ1-5; no definite D call. The V end was cut by 1 base, the J end by 3 bases, with 10 bases between. The CDR3 runs to 15 residues. Looked up from germline, CDR1 is SGHVS and CDR2 is FQNEAQ. CDR3 amino acids: CASSLVVAVNQPQHF. The CDR3, as DNA: TGTGCCAGCAGCTTAGTTGTTGCTGTCAATCAGCCCCAGCATTTT.

The chain joins TRBV11-2 to TRBJ1-1; the D gene is possibly TRBD1 (5 bases). Trimming took 5 bases from V and 1 from J, leaving 17 bases between them. The germline V gene encodes CDR1 SGHAT and CDR2 FQNNGV. This CDR3 contains 16 residues. The CDR3: CASSRVGRERNTEAFF. The CDR3 nucleotides read TGTGCCAGCAGCAGGGTGGGCAGGGAAAGGAACACTGAAGCTTTCTTT.

The chain recombines TRBV7-3 with TRBJ2-7, with D possibly being TRBD1 (5 bases). This CDR3 has 13 amino acids. The V end lost 5 bases, the J end lost 4 bases, and 12 bases lay between the germline ends. Looked up from germline, CDR1 is SGHTA and CDR2 is FQGTGA. The CDR3 DNA reads TGTGCCAGCAGCCTATATGACAGATACGAGCAGTACTTC. This sequence encodes CASSLYDRYEQYF.

The chain carries TRBV18 and TRBJ2-1; no reliable D call. Trimming cost V 3 bases and J 7 bases, with 10 bases left between them. There are 13 residues in the CDR3. Germline V CDR1 and CDR2: KGHSH, LQKENI. CDR3 bases: TGTGCCAGCTCACCTAAATTCGATAATGAGCAGTTCTTC. It specifies CASSPKFDNEQFF.

J is TRBJ2-7 and V is TRBV9; TRBD2 agrees at 11 bases. Germline V CDR1 and CDR2: SGDLS, YYNGEE. This CDR3 has 18 amino acids. V trimming: 0 bases; J trimming: 6 bases; junction bases outside the gene matches: 14. The CDR3 loop reads CASSVGGLAGGMSTEQYF. The DNA for the CDR3 is TGTGCCAGCAGCGTAGGAGGTTTAGCGGGAGGGATGTCTACCGAGCAGTACTTC.